Listed here are 12 T cell receptor beta chains from one sample, sequenced in a study of T cell responses to AZD1222 COVID-19 vaccine. TCRdb keeps only in-frame clones here, not all; method: immunoSEQ multiplex PCR. The table has over 50,000 clones, approximately 88% seen once; the top ten hold around 15%. This material consisted of peripheral blood, taken 28 days after the second AZD1222 dose. All receptors come from an adult who received the AZD1222 COVID-19 vaccine.

V is TRBV12-3 or TRBV12-4 and J is TRBJ2-1; TRBD2 might be the D (6 bases). This CDR3 is 12 amino acids long. The ends were cut back, 6 bases at V and 11 bases at J, with 14 bases in the middle. The CDR3 loop reads CASSTETRQQFF. The CDR3 DNA is TGTGCCAGCAGCACCGAGACTAGGCAGCAGTTCTTC.

This chain links TRBV6-6 with TRBJ1-3; D gene ambiguous. The germline V and J ends were trimmed by 6 bases and 4 bases, with 19 bases remaining between them. The CDR3 runs 16 residues. Germline values: CDR1 MNHNY, CDR2 SVGAGI (reference sequence). In nucleotides, the CDR3 is TGTGCCAGCAGCCGATCACACTCCCCGGGAGGAAACACCATATATTTT. Its translation: CASSRSHSPGGNTIYF.

The chain combines TRBV27 with TRBJ1-5; 7 bases are a match to TRBD1. V gave up 1 base and J gave up 0 bases; unmatched junction bases: 6. CDR3 length equals 17 residues. Germline CDR1 and CDR2: MNHEY and SMNVEV (reference sequence). In DNA, the CDR3 is TGTGCCAGCAGTTTATACGGACAGGAGTTTAGCAATCAGCCCCAGCATTTT. Protein sequence: CASSLYGQEFSNQPQHF.

V and J are TRBV30 and TRBJ1-3; possibly TRBD1 for D (5 bases). The CDR3 spans 12 residues. CDR1 is GTSNPN and CDR2 is SVGIG in the germline V gene (reference sequence). V shed 8 bases and J shed 0 bases, with 8 bases lying between them. DNA of the CDR3: TGTGCCCTGGGGCCCTCTGGAAACACCATATATTTT. The encoded protein is CALGPSGNTIYF.

The V call is TRBV6-5, the J call TRBJ2-1; D is unresolved. This CDR3 spans 15 amino acids. The germline V and J ends were trimmed by 2 bases and 0 bases, with 8 bases remaining between them. The germline CDR1 and CDR2 sequences are MNHEY and SVGAGI. CDR3 loop: CASSYAASSYNEQFF. The CDR3 nucleotides are TGTGCCAGCAGTTACGCAGCCAGCTCCTACAATGAGCAGTTCTTC.

This sequence joins TRBV7-2 and TRBJ2-2; 9 bases match TRBD2. V dropped 0 bases and J dropped 5; count of bases not matched to a gene: 7. This CDR3 contains 17 residues. CDR1 is SGHTA and CDR2 is FQGNSA in the germline V gene. The CDR3 region is CASSLASGRGSTGELFF. The CDR3 DNA sequence: TGTGCCAGCAGCTTAGCTAGCGGGAGAGGTAGTACCGGGGAGCTGTTTTTT.

This clone was counted once. This rearrangement joins TRBV2 to TRBJ2-2; weak D call: TRBD2 (6 bases). Germline assignment: CDR1 SNHLY and CDR2 FYNNEI. This CDR3 is 14 amino acids long. The V end was cut by 6 bases, the J end by 0 bases, with 8 bases between. DNA for the CDR3: TGTGCCAGCAGGACTAGTTCGAACACCGGGGAGCTGTTTTTT. This translates into CASRTSSNTGELFF. Drawing the rest from reference TRBV2 and TRBJ2-2, the complete variable domain is EPEVTQTPSHQVTQMGQEVILRCVPISNHLYFYWYRQILGQKVEFLVSFYNNEISEKSEIFDDQFSVERPDGSNFTLKIRSTKLEDSAMYFCASRTSSNTGELFFGEGSRLTVL.

The CDR3 sequence: CASSEGTGSKQYF. The CDR3 DNA is TGCGCCAGCAGTGAGGGGACAGGATCCAAGCAGTACTTC. This chain joins TRBV10-2 and TRBJ2-7; 8 positions match TRBD1. This CDR3 is 13 amino acids long. The V gene's germline CDR1 is WSHSY and CDR2 SAAADI. After removal of 2 bases from V and 8 bases from J, the junction contained 5 bases not matched to a gene.

The rearrangement joins TRBV6-1 to TRBJ1-1, with D unclear. This CDR3 contains 13 residues. The V end was cut by 0 bases, the J end by 8 bases, with 10 bases between. The germline V gene has CDR1 MNHNS and CDR2 SASEGT. The CDR3 region is CASSEARPTEAFF. The CDR3 region has the DNA TGTGCCAGCAGTGAAGCGCGCCCGACCGAAGCTTTCTTT.

This chain's CDR3 is CSVEEGPGEKLFF. The CDR3 coding sequence is TGCAGCGTTGAAGAAGGGCCAGGTGAAAAACTGTTTTTT. The rearrangement links TRBV29-1 to TRBJ1-4; D gene uncertain. This CDR3 has 13 amino acids. Trimming took 0 bases from V and 7 from J, leaving 9 bases between them. The V gene's germline CDR1 is SQVTM and CDR2 ANQGSEA.

This chain links TRBV30 with TRBJ2-7, with 14 bases aligning to TRBD2. Trimming cost V 8 bases and J 2 bases; bases outside gene matches: 14. There are 17 residues in the CDR3. Germline CDR1 is GTSNPN and CDR2 is SVGIG (reference sequence). The CDR3 sequence: CALRGTSGRNPTYEQYF. DNA for the CDR3: TGTGCCCTAAGGGGGACTAGCGGGAGAAACCCTACCTACGAGCAGTACTTC.

The V call is TRBV19, the J call TRBJ2-2, with TRBD2 identical over 8 bases. The V segment lost 5 bases and the J segment 0 bases; nucleotides outside the gene matches: 8. The CDR3 has 17 residues. Germline V gene data show CDR1 as LNHDA and CDR2 as SQIVND (reference sequence). For the CDR3, the DNA is TGTGCCAGTAGTCATCTTCCGGGACTAGCGAACACCGGGGAGCTGTTTTTT. Translating it yields CASSHLPGLANTGELFF.